This entry is about one T cell receptor (beta chain). Its matching antigen is unknown. The germline and genes are mouse ones. The read falls 1 residue short of the CDR3 end, and the missing part is taken from the germline J gene. As to time point: mouse harvest day 14 after allogeneic transplant. Tail vein injection delivered 10^7 T-cell-depleted bone marrow cells and 10^6 splenic CD5+ T cells. Mice had MHC-mismatched B6 into BALB/c GVHD, sampled day 7 or 14. Sequencing of TCRbeta CDR3 at survey depth gave sequences and template counts. Some clones are missing from TCRdb's copy, which holds only in-frame ones; the method was immunoSEQ multiplex PCR. The table has several thousand clones, roughly 34% seen once. This record comes from a study of tissue T cells after allogeneic stem cell transplantation. Study results and caveats: Motif-based clustering found tissue-specific repertoire signatures shared across patients, though few clones were shared. Within patients, tissue anatomy strongly shaped TCR repertoire composition.

The CDR3 is made up of 13 amino acids. The trim removed 1 base at V and 4 bases at J, leaving 2 bases unmatched. Germline CDR1 reads GKSSPN; CDR2 reads SITVG. Material: skin. The origin of this receptor is a female BALB/c mouse given C57BL/6 T cells with graft-versus-host disease after an allogeneic hematopoietic cell transplant. The rearrangement links TRBV31 to TRBJ1-1; TRBD1 matches 8 bases. The covered CDR3 bases are TGTGCCTGGAGTCGCAGGGGGCTCACAGAAGTCTTC. This encodes CAWSRRGLTEVF. The whole CDR3 reads CAWSRRGLTEVFF.